This entry lists 23 T cell receptor beta chains sequenced from one sample in a study of cytomegalovirus exposure and HLA in healthy donors. PCR used 60 Vbeta primers and 13 Jbeta primers. Assay used: immunoSEQ multiplex PCR; TCRdb lists only in-frame clones, some missing. This sample yields over 150,000 clones, of which just under 80% are seen a single time; about 13% belongs to the top ten. The specimen sequenced was PBMCs. Source of these receptors: a woman aged 45-59 years in good health and CMV-seropositive.

The chain has TRBV28 and TRBJ1-4, with TRBD1 matching 9 bases. With 6 bases clipped from V and 4 bases from J, the junction kept 6 bases outside the gene matches. There are 15 residues in the CDR3. Germline V gives CDR1 MDHEN, CDR2 SYDVKM. CDR3 sequence: CASRDGQGSNEKLFF. CDR3 bases: TGTGCCAGCAGGGATGGACAGGGGAGTAATGAAAAACTGTTTTTT.

V usage is TRBV9 and J usage is TRBJ1-4; D is unresolved. Trimming pared 0 bases from V and 4 bases from J, leaving 10 bases between. The CDR3 spans 15 residues. The germline CDR1 and CDR2 sequences are SGDLS and YYNGEE. For the CDR3, the DNA is TGTGCCAGCAGCGTAGGGCAGACTCTTAATGAAAAACTGTTTTTT. This gives the protein CASSVGQTLNEKLFF.

The chain joins TRBV5-1 to TRBJ1-4; unclear D gene. Trimming removed 2 bases at V and 7 bases at J, with 9 bases between. CDR1 is SGHRS and CDR2 is YFSETQ in the germline V gene. The CDR3 is 13 amino acids. The CDR3 nucleotides read TGCGCCAGCAGCTTAGGAGGAGGTGAAAAACTGTTTTTT. This sequence encodes CASSLGGGEKLFF.

In its sample, this clone was seen a few times. The genes are TRBV4-2 and TRBJ2-5; 10 bases match TRBD1. V lost 0 bases to trimming and J lost 14 bases; unmatched junction nucleotides: 9. The germline V gene has CDR1 LGHNA and CDR2 YNFKEQ. The CDR3 length is 14 residues. Written as DNA, the CDR3 is TGTGCCAGCAGCCAAGAACCGGGACAGGGGTCCCTTTACTTC. As protein: CASSQEPGQGSLYF.

This clone has more than one count but fewer than ten. The chain uses TRBV6-5 and TRBJ1-6; unclear D gene. With 6 bases removed from V and 7 bases from J, the gap between germline ends came to 13 bases. CDR3 length: 14 amino acids. The V gene's germline CDR1 is MNHEY and CDR2 SVGAGI. The CDR3 DNA sequence: TGTGCCAGCAGCAGACTGAGTAGCAATTCACCCCTCCACTTT. Amino acids: CASSRLSSNSPLHF.

V gene TRBV7-3 combines with J gene TRBJ2-5; D might be TRBD2 (6 bases). Trimming shortened V by 4 bases and J by 7 bases, and 10 bases separated the two germline ends. Germline values: CDR1 SGHTA, CDR2 FQGTGA. This CDR3 has 12 amino acids. The CDR3 region has the DNA TGTGCCAGCAGCTATACCGGGGGGACCCAGTACTTC. The encoded protein is CASSYTGGTQYF.

The chain joins TRBV19 to TRBJ1-1; D gene unclear. V shed 5 bases and J shed 1 base, with 8 bases lying between them. Germline V gives CDR1 LNHDA, CDR2 SQIVND (reference sequence). The CDR3 is made up of 13 amino acids. CDR3 sequence: CASSRSRNTEAFF. Here the CDR3 DNA reads TGTGCCAGTAGTCGGTCCCGGAACACTGAAGCTTTCTTT.

In DNA form, the CDR3 reads TGTGCCAGCAAAACCGGGGGGACTGGTAAGGCTTTCTTT. It encodes CASKTGGTGKAFF. The chain has TRBV28 and TRBJ1-1, with a possible D match to TRBD1 (5 bases). This CDR3 contains 13 residues. The ends were cut back, 7 bases at V and 11 bases at J, with 20 bases in the middle. Per the germline V gene, CDR1 is MDHEN and CDR2 is SYDVKM.

This chain joins TRBV2 and TRBJ1-6, with no clear D. Germline V gene data show CDR1 as SNHLY and CDR2 as FYNNEI. The CDR3 extends over 13 amino acids. Trimming left V 7 bases short and J 9 bases short, with 13 bases between. DNA of the CDR3: TGTGCCAGCATGGTGCAGCCAGGTTCACCCCTCCACTTT. Protein: CASMVQPGSPLHF.

J is TRBJ2-7 and V is TRBV7-2; a weak D match, TRBD2 (6 bases). The germline V gene encodes CDR1 SGHTA and CDR2 FQGNSA. Trimming cost V 2 bases and J 0 bases, with 14 bases left between them. This CDR3 region has 16 residues. The CDR3 reads CASSLKGTWSSYEQYF. The CDR3 DNA reads TGTGCCAGCAGCTTAAAGGGGACTTGGAGCTCCTACGAGCAGTACTTC.

This sequence joins TRBV30 and TRBJ2-7; D may be TRBD2 (5 bases). Germline CDR1 reads GTSNPN; CDR2 reads SVGIG (reference sequence). Between the trimmed V and J ends, which lost 0 bases and 5 bases, there was a span of 11 bases. The CDR3 consists of 13 residues. The CDR3 sequence: CAWSVLGSHEQYF. The CDR3 bases are TGTGCCTGGAGTGTACTTGGGAGCCACGAGCAGTACTTC.

This clone was seen a few times. V usage is TRBV2 and J usage is TRBJ1-5; a possible D gene is TRBD1 (5 bases). CDR1 SNHLY and CDR2 FYNNEI come from the germline V gene. Trimming removed 6 bases at V and 3 bases at J, with 15 bases between. There are 15 residues in the CDR3. CDR3 coding DNA: TGTGCCAGCAGCGCCGACACAGGAAACAATCAGCCCCAGCATTTT. Translated: CASSADTGNNQPQHF.

The chain recombines TRBV6-1 with TRBJ2-3; TRBD1 matches at 7 bases. J lost 3 bases, V lost 6 bases, and 9 bases had no gene match. This CDR3 has 15 amino acids. Germline CDR1 reads MNHNS; CDR2 reads SASEGT. Here the CDR3 reads CASSRGQVGTDTQYF. CDR3 in DNA: TGTGCCAGCAGCCGAGGACAGGTGGGGACAGATACGCAGTATTTT.

V is TRBV5-1 and J is TRBJ1-2; D not certain. There are 14 residues in the CDR3. CDR1 SGHRS and CDR2 YFSETQ come from the germline V gene. V lost 0 bases to trimming and J lost 3 bases, with 9 bases between them. The CDR3 sequence: CASSLGPSDYGYTF. The CDR3 nucleotides read TGCGCCAGCAGCTTGGGACCCAGCGACTATGGCTACACCTTC.

The genes are TRBV4-1 and TRBJ1-5; the D gene is possibly TRBD1 (6 bases). Germline V gene lookup returns CDR1 MGHRA and CDR2 YSYEKL. This CDR3 region has 16 residues. With 1 base removed from V and 4 bases from J, the gap between germline ends came to 14 bases. DNA of the CDR3: TGCGCCAGCAGCCAAGGGGGAACAGGGCCAAATCAGCCCCAGCATTTT. It translates to CASSQGGTGPNQPQHF.

The chain is built from TRBV5-1 and TRBJ2-1; D perhaps matches TRBD1 (6 bases). The CDR3 contains 16 residues. Trimming pared 0 bases from V and 5 bases from J, leaving 15 bases between. Germline V gene lookup returns CDR1 SGHRS and CDR2 YFSETQ. The CDR3 sequence is CASSLEVTGSNNEQFF. The CDR3 nucleotides read TGCGCCAGCAGCTTGGAGGTGACAGGTAGTAACAATGAGCAGTTCTTC.

CDR3 coding DNA: TGCGCCAGCAGTCCTTATCCAAGGGGCTGCACAGATACGCAGTATTTT. It codes for CASSPYPRGCTDTQYF. This rearrangement joins TRBV23-1 to TRBJ2-3; D might be TRBD1 (5 bases). TRBV23-1 is designated an ORF whose function remains uncertain. This CDR3 has 16 residues. Between the trimmed V and J ends, which lost 4 bases and 1 base, there was a span of 15 bases.

V gene TRBV7-3 combines with J gene TRBJ2-5; D not resolved. This CDR3 is 13 amino acids long. Trimming left V 5 bases short and J 5 bases short, with 12 bases between. The germline V gene has CDR1 SGHTA and CDR2 FQGTGA. CDR3 sequence: CASSPTGLETQYF. The DNA for the CDR3 is TGTGCCAGCAGCCCCACCGGTCTGGAGACCCAGTACTTC.

The genes are TRBV30 and TRBJ2-1; 7 bases line up with TRBD1. Germline CDR1 reads GTSNPN; CDR2 reads SVGIG (reference sequence). Trimming cost V 3 bases and J 1 base; bases outside gene matches: 6. CDR3 length: 15 amino acids. For the CDR3, the DNA is TGTGCCTGGAGAAAAGGGGGCGGGTCCTACAATGAGCAGTTCTTC. This codes for CAWRKGGGSYNEQFF.

This clone was recorded a few times. The junction departs from the called germline gene at one end, perhaps through a read error. V usage is TRBV7-9 and J usage is TRBJ2-7; tentative D call: TRBD1 (6 bases). The CDR3 length is 12 residues. Per germline, CDR1 SEHNR and CDR2 FQNEAQ (reference sequence). CDR3 sequence reads: CSSSIQGYEQYF. The DNA of the CDR3 is TGTTCCAGCAGCATACAGGGTTACGAGCAGTACTTC.

V gene TRBV5-6 combines with J gene TRBJ1-1; 7 nucleotides match TRBD1. The CDR3 extends over 17 amino acids. V lost 1 base, J lost 1 base, and 10 bases stayed unmatched. Germline values: CDR1 SGHDT, CDR2 YYEEEE. Here the CDR3 reads CASSLMSTGQRNTEAFF. The CDR3 DNA follows: TGTGCCAGCAGCTTGATGTCAACGGGACAGAGGAACACTGAAGCTTTCTTT.

V usage is TRBV10-2 and J usage is TRBJ2-5; D is perhaps TRBD1 (6 bases). Germline V CDR1 and CDR2: WSHSY, SAAADI. This CDR3 contains 15 residues. Trimming stripped 2 bases from V and 4 bases from J, with 14 bases between. The CDR3 loop reads CASSEQGGQGETQYF. Written as DNA, the CDR3 is TGCGCCAGCAGTGAGCAAGGGGGTCAAGGAGAGACCCAGTACTTC.

The V and J genes are TRBV19 and TRBJ2-7, with no clear D. Trimming shortened V by 2 bases and J by 6 bases, and 8 bases separated the two germline ends. Looked up from germline, CDR1 is LNHDA and CDR2 is SQIVND (reference sequence). The length of the CDR3 is 12 residues. The CDR3 loop is CASSISEGEQYF. DNA for the CDR3: TGTGCCAGTAGTATAAGCGAAGGCGAGCAGTACTTC.